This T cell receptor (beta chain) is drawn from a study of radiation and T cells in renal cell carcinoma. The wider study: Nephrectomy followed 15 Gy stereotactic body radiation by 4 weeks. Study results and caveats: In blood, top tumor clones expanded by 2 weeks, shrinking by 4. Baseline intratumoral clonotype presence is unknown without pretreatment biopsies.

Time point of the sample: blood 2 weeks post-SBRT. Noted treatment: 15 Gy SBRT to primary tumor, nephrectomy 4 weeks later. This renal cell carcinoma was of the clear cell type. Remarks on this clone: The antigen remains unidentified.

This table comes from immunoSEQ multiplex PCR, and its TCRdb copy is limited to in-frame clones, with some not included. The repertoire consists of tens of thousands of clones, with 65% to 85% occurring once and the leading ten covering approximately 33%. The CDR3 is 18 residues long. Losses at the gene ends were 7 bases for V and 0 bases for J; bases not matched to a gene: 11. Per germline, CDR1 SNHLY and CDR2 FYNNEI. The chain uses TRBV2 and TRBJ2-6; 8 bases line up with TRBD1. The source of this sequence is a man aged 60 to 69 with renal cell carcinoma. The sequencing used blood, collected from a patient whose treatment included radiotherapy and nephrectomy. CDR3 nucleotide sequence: TGTGCCAGCATGTCCACACAGGGGGTATCCTCTGGGGCCAACGTCCTGACTTTC. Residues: CASMSTQGVSSGANVLTF.